The 5 T cell receptor beta chains below all came from one sample that was sequenced in a study of cytomegalovirus exposure and HLA in healthy donors. Primers included in the PCR were 60 Vbeta and 13 Jbeta primers. Libraries were prepared by immunoSEQ multiplex PCR; TCRdb keeps only in-frame clonotypes and omits some of them. There are nearly 200,000 clones in the sample; 70% to 80% occur only once, and about 0.37% lies in the top ten. Material for sequencing was PBMCs. The receptors were gathered from a male donor in good health and CMV-seropositive.

This sequence joins TRBV19 and TRBJ1-6; D gene uncertain. The germline V gene encodes CDR1 LNHDA and CDR2 SQIVND (reference sequence). The CDR3 length is 13 residues. V lost 1 base and J lost 9, with 7 bases in between. The CDR3 spells CASSIAEGSPLHF. CDR3 sequence (DNA): TGTGCCAGTAGTATAGCGGAGGGTTCACCCCTCCACTTT.

The chain is built from TRBV19 and TRBJ2-3, with a possible D match to TRBD2 (5 bases). The germline V gene encodes CDR1 LNHDA and CDR2 SQIVND (reference sequence). V dropped 6 bases and J dropped 1 base, with 14 bases sitting between them. This CDR3 has 15 residues. The CDR3 reads CASRPPSSGTDTQYF. The CDR3 bases are TGTGCCAGTAGGCCCCCTAGCAGTGGCACAGATACGCAGTATTTT. The full variable domain, its missing parts supplied by reference TRBV19 and TRBJ2-3, is DGGITQSPKYLFRKEGQNVTLSCEQNLNHDAMYWYRQDPGQGLRLIYYSQIVNDFQKGDIAEGYSVSREKKESFPLTVTSAQKNPTAFYLCASRPPSSGTDTQYFGPGTRLTVL.

The chain is built from TRBV7-3 and TRBJ1-2; TRBD1 might be the D (5 bases). Germline loops: CDR1 SGHTA, CDR2 FQGTGA. Trimming removed 11 bases at V and 2 bases at J, with 12 bases between. This CDR3 has 12 residues. CDR3 amino acids: CAVQGANYGYTF. CDR3 coding DNA: TGTGCCGTCCAAGGGGCAAACTATGGCTACACCTTC.

V is TRBV7-3 and J is TRBJ2-3; a possible D gene is TRBD2 (6 bases). Germline CDR1 SGHTA, CDR2 FQGTGA. V lost 6 bases, J lost 4 bases, and 17 bases lay in between. There are 15 residues in the CDR3. CDR3 in DNA: TGTGCCAGCAGTTCCAACCGACTAGGCCCAGATACGCAGTATTTT. This gives the protein CASSSNRLGPDTQYF.

The genes are TRBV28 and TRBJ2-7, with 8 nucleotides matching TRBD1. The junction had 2 bases not matched to a gene; V was cut back by 8 bases and J by 2 bases. The CDR3 is 12 amino acids. Per the germline V gene, CDR1 is MDHEN and CDR2 is SYDVKM. DNA of the CDR3: TGTGCCAGCGGACAGGGCCCCTACGAGCAGTACTTC. Residues: CASGQGPYEQYF. The full variable domain, rest sourced from reference TRBV28 and TRBJ2-7, is DVKVTQSSRYLVKRTGEKVFLECVQDMDHENMFWYRQDPGLGLRLIYFSYDVKMKEKGDIPEGYSVSREKKERFSLILESASTNQTSMYLCASGQGPYEQYFGPGTRLTVT.